One T cell receptor beta chain is described in this entry. Its target antigen remains unknown. Per-base qualities were not stored, and no clone one base away is much larger. The time point label on this specimen signifies: persistent/refractory GD, antithyroid drugs over 5 years with positive TRAb. For both TCR sequencing and RNA sequencing, RNA was extracted from PBMCs in TRIzol. Graves' disease was diagnosed according to American Thyroid Association guidelines. Patients were recruited from an endocrinology department in Xi'an, China. Each patient gave around 9.2 milliliters of peripheral blood, collected in an EDTA anticoagulant tube. Ficoll Paque Plus density gradient separation was used to isolate PBMCs, and no further T cell sorting was performed. An Agilent 2100 Bioanalyzer and agarose gel were used to check RNA quality, while a NanoDrop 2000 measured RNA concentration. These data belong to a study of regulatory T cells in long-lasting Graves disease listed by TCRdb under 2021. About the investigation overall: Persistent Graves' disease was defined as persistently positive TSH receptor autoantibodies together with antithyroid drug treatment for over 5 years. TCR sequencing covered some 13 persistent and some 20 newly diagnosed Graves' disease patients, some 35 samples in total. The study was conducted in China and was registered as a clinical trial. Patients with persistent Graves' disease were compared with patients with newly diagnosed Graves' disease using TCR sequencing and RNA sequencing of peripheral blood. In the clinical cohort, patients with persistent Graves' disease had used antithyroid drugs for an average of around 9.9 years. What the work shows at the level of the full study, not this receptor alone: Only peripheral blood was studied, because thyroid tissue, the primary lesion, was inaccessible. A larger number of public clonotypes was shared among persistent patients (under 3,000) than among newly diagnosed patients (around 870). The authors acknowledged the small sample size as a limitation that may reduce accuracy. Persistent Graves' disease patients showed lower TCR Shannon entropy and fewer highly expanded clones than newly diagnosed patients, suggesting clonal expansion. Sequencing and analysis were limited to the TCR beta chain.

The method behind the library was multiplex PCR. Instrument on record: Illumina HiSeq 4000. iRepertoire HTBI primers and Arm-PCR amplification of CDR3 regions were used to construct TCR beta libraries. Gel purification was performed on PCR products prior to sequencing. The original methods were these. Across samples, around 62 TRBV and 13 to 15 TRBJ segments were identified and used for gene usage analysis of CDR3 amino acid clonotypes. Filtered high-quality paired reads were merged into contigs using COPE and FqMerger. BLAST was used to align contigs to the IMGT TRBV, TRBD and TRBJ reference genes, and CDR3 was defined following IMGT. Highly expanded clones were defined as clonotypes with a frequency above 0.1%. Repertoire diversity was measured by Shannon entropy, and V-J evenness by the Gini coefficient. Clonotypes shared by more than one individual were considered public. TCRdb reprocessing: public reads trimmed at Q25 with fastp, clones called with MiXCR, in-frame beta chains kept. Every CDR3 protein is listed once, alongside the most common genes and DNA of its rows. These V and J calls derive from TCRdb rather than the authors' analysis. The sample table lists 500,000 to 700,000 distinct CDR3 sequences, about 30% of them with a count of one. The ten largest clones capture 35% to 55% of the sample.

The sequencing here drew on peripheral blood mononuclear cells (PBMCs), taken when the disease was refractory, from a patient treated with antithyroid drugs. The source of this sequence is a female donor with Graves disease.

This receptor has the CDR3 CASSENRVGNQPQHF. The DNA reads TGTGCCAGCAGTGAAAACAGGGTGGGAAATCAGCCCCAGCATTTT. The chain is encoded by TRBV6-2 or TRBV6-3 joined to TRBJ1-5, with a weak D call of TRBD1 (6 bases match). The CDR3 runs 15 residues from the cysteine to the phenylalanine. Only CDR3 DNA is held: 45 bases, read in frame from base 1. CDR1 MNHEY and CDR2 SVGEGT were looked up in the germline V gene. V was cut back by 5 bases and J by 4 bases, leaving a gap of 15 bases between them.